The 14 T cell receptor beta chains in this list originate from one sample, sequenced in a study of cytomegalovirus exposure and HLA in healthy donors. Primers: 60 Vbeta forward and 13 Jbeta reverse. The assay was immunoSEQ multiplex PCR, and TCRdb's table has in-frame clones only and misses some. The sample includes about 100,000 clones, roughly three quarters of them seen just once. The sequencing sample was made of PBMCs. The receptors come from a woman aged 40 to 50 in good health and CMV-seronegative.

This clone was seen only a few times. The gene calls are TRBV2 and TRBJ2-3; the D is unclear. Looked up from germline, CDR1 is SNHLY and CDR2 is FYNNEI. V lost 3 bases, J lost 1 base, and 8 bases lay in between. The CDR3 is 14 residues long. Here the CDR3 reads CASSDRARTDTQYF. As DNA, the CDR3 is TGTGCCAGCAGTGACCGAGCCCGCACAGATACGCAGTATTTT.

The table lists this clone with a few counts. V usage is TRBV9 and J usage is TRBJ2-5; no reliable D call. The V gene lost 2 bases and the J gene lost 2 bases, with 13 bases spanning the gap. CDR3 length: 15 amino acids. Germline assignment: CDR1 SGDLS and CDR2 YYNGEE. As DNA, the CDR3 is TGTGCCAGCAGCGTTACAGACCGTCCACAAGAGACCCAGTACTTC. Translated, it gives CASSVTDRPQETQYF.

The genes are TRBV27 and TRBJ1-2, with D perhaps matching TRBD1 (5 bases). The CDR3 is 14 residues long. The germline gives CDR1 MNHEY, CDR2 SMNVEV (reference sequence). The V end lost 6 bases, the J end lost 3 bases, and 14 bases lay between the germline ends. The CDR3 spells CASSSSTGDYGYTF. CDR3 DNA: TGTGCCAGCAGCTCGTCAACGGGGGACTATGGCTACACCTTC.

A note on this clone: A read error may account for a junction end that differs from germline. The rearrangement uses TRBV7-7 and TRBJ2-3; no definite D call. CDR1 SSHAT and CDR2 FNYEAQ come from the germline V gene (reference sequence). The CDR3 has 15 residues. The CDR3 sequence is CASSFSPNPTDTQYF. The CDR3 bases are TGTGCTAGCAGCTTCTCACCTAATCCAACAGATACGCAGTATTTT. The full variable domain, rest sourced from reference TRBV7-7 and TRBJ2-3, is GAGVSQSPRYKVTKRGQDVTLRCDPISSHATLYWYQQALGQGPEFLTYFNYEAQPDKSGLPSDRFSAERPEGSISTLTIQRTEQRDSAMYRCASSFSPNPTDTQYFGPGTRLTVL.

The genes are TRBV5-7 and TRBJ2-7, with D possibly TRBD2 on 6 matching bases. TRBV5-7 is an ORF; its function is uncertain. The CDR3 covers 13 residues. V was cut by 5 bases and J by 6 bases, with 15 bases left in between. As DNA, the CDR3 is TGTGCCAGCAGTCACCGGGACTCCGTCGAGCAGTACTTC. Encoded protein: CASSHRDSVEQYF.

With regard to this clone: The junction shows a germline mismatch at one end, possibly a read error. The rearrangement joins TRBV19 to TRBJ2-3, with 11 bases aligning to TRBD2. This CDR3 has 11 residues. Germline CDR1 LNHDA, CDR2 SQIVND (reference sequence). CDR3 coding DNA: TGTGCCAGTCGTTCTAGCGGGAGGCCCCATTTT. Encoded protein: CASRSSGRPHF.

This chain uses TRBV5-4 with TRBJ2-5; TRBD2 agrees at 7 bases. The trim removed 1 base at V and 2 bases at J, leaving 5 bases unmatched. This CDR3 comprises 15 residues. The V gene's germline CDR1 is SGHNT and CDR2 YYREEE (reference sequence). Here the CDR3 DNA reads TGTGCCAGCAGCTTGAGGCTAGCGGAACAAGAGACCCAGTACTTC. Encoded protein: CASSLRLAEQETQYF.

V and J are TRBV6-4 and TRBJ1-1; tentatively, D is TRBD1 (5 bases). Trimming took 3 bases from V and 5 from J, leaving 10 bases between them. The CDR3 covers 13 residues. Germline CDR1 is MRHNA and CDR2 is SNTAGT. The CDR3 DNA reads as TGTGCCAGCAGTGAGTCAGGGCAGACTGAAGCTTTCTTT. Translating gives CASSESGQTEAFF.

This clone was seen once. The gene calls are TRBV11-2 and TRBJ2-7, with TRBD2 identical over 13 bases. With V trimmed by 2 bases and J by 4 bases, 11 bases remained unmatched. This CDR3 spans 18 amino acids. Germline V CDR1 and CDR2: SGHAT, FQNNGV. The CDR3 sequence: CASSLPTSGRAEGYEQYF. The CDR3 region has the DNA TGTGCCAGCAGCTTACCCACTAGCGGGAGGGCCGAGGGGTACGAGCAGTACTTC.

The rearrangement joins TRBV7-2 to TRBJ2-3; 7 bases agree with TRBD2. The CDR3 is 16 amino acids. CDR1 is SGHTA and CDR2 is FQGNSA in the germline V gene. J gave up 0 bases and V 1 base, and 4 bases lay outside the gene matches. The CDR3 here is CASSLGLAASTDTQYF. DNA for the CDR3: TGTGCCAGCAGCTTAGGGCTAGCGGCTAGCACAGATACGCAGTATTTT.

CDR3 in amino acids: CASSIQGRGYTF. The CDR3 DNA reads as TGCGCCAGCAGCATACAGGGTCGAGGCTACACCTTC. The chain couples TRBV4-1 to TRBJ1-2, with D possibly TRBD1 on 6 matching bases. V was clipped by 5 bases and J by 8 bases, with 12 bases between them. CDR3 length: 12 amino acids. Per germline, CDR1 MGHRA and CDR2 YSYEKL.

V usage is TRBV5-1 and J usage is TRBJ1-1; 7 nucleotides match TRBD1. The CDR3 has 13 residues. CDR1 and CDR2 from the germline V gene are SGHRS and YFSETQ. J was trimmed by 11 bases and V by 4 bases; bases with no gene match: 11. CDR3 region: CASSQGSDREAFF. Written as DNA, the CDR3 is TGCGCCAGCAGCCAAGGATCCGACAGGGAGGCTTTCTTT.

The chain employs TRBV19 and TRBJ2-7; 9 bases match TRBD2. The CDR3 runs 16 residues. The germline V gene encodes CDR1 LNHDA and CDR2 SQIVND (reference sequence). V shed 5 bases, J shed 3 bases, and the junction held 11 bases outside the gene matches. The chain's CDR3 is CASSATHSGSGYEQYF. CDR3 coding DNA: TGTGCCAGTAGTGCGACCCATAGCGGGAGTGGCTACGAGCAGTACTTC.

DNA of the CDR3: TGCGCCAGCAGCCGCACAGGTGGGAACACTGAAGCTTTCTTT. This sequence encodes CASSRTGGNTEAFF. V usage is TRBV5-1 and J usage is TRBJ1-1; D may be TRBD1 (5 bases). Germline CDR1 reads SGHRS; CDR2 reads YFSETQ. V lost 4 bases, J lost 1 base, and 11 bases lay in between. The CDR3 runs to 14 residues.